This TCR beta chain comes out of a study of graft-versus-host responses after intestinal transplantation. Study summary: Multivisceral, liver-intestinal, or isolated intestinal transplants were given to recipients.

Only in-frame clones appear in the TCRdb table, and some are missing; sequencing was by immunoSEQ multiplex PCR. Of about 69,000 clones in the sample, 80% to 95% were seen once. V gave up 4 bases and J gave up 8 bases; unmatched junction bases: 2. Germline values: CDR1 MGHRA, CDR2 YSYEKL. The CDR3 length is 12 residues. This TCR was recovered from a human patient who received an intestinal transplant, so some T cells may come from the graft donor. The sequences come from bone marrow, collected approximately 700 days after intestinal transplantation. The V gene is TRBV4-1, the J gene TRBJ2-1, with 7 bases lining up with TRBD1. The CDR3 nucleotides are TGCGCCAGCAGCCGAACAGGGGATGAGCAGTTCTTC. Its translation: CASSRTGDEQFF.